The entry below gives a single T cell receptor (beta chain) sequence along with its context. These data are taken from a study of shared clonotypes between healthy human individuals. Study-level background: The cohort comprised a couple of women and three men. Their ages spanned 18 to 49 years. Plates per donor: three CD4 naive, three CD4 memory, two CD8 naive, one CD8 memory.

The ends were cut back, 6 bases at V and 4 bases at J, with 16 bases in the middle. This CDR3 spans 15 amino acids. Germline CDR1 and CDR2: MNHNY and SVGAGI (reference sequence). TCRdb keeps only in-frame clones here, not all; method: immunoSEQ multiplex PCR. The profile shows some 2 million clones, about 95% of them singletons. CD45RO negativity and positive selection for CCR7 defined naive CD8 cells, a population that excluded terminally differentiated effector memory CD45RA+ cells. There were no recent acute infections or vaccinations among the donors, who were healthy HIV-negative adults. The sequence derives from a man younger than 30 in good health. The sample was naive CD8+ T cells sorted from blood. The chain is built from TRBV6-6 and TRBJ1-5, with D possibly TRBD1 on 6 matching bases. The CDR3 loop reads CASSSTFGQNQPQHF. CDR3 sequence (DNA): TGTGCCAGCAGCAGCACCTTCGGACAGAATCAGCCCCAGCATTTT.